The 29 T cell receptor beta chains presented below share a single source sample, sequenced in a study of CD4 and CD8 cells across lung adenocarcinoma regions. TCRdb recomputed calls from the PCR reads with MiXCR, one row per CDR3 protein. The data hold several thousand distinct CDR3 sequences, with about 43% observed a single time. The sample taken for sequencing was CD4+ T cells from the margin of a lung tumor. The receptors derive from a male donor with lung adenocarcinoma. The CD4 and CD8 labels of this study may be unreliable.

This clonotype has a handful of counts. The gene calls are TRBV6-2 or TRBV6-3 and TRBJ2-3, with TRBD2 identical over 7 bases. Unmatched junction bases numbered 10, after V lost 5 bases and J lost 2 bases. The CDR3 runs to 16 residues. Germline CDR1 reads MNHEY; CDR2 reads SVGEGT. The CDR3 region is CASSLTSETPTDTQYF. CDR3 sequence (DNA): TGTGCCAGCAGTCTTACTAGCGAAACTCCCACAGATACGCAGTATTTT.

J is TRBJ2-5 and V is TRBV7-2, with TRBD1 matching over 9 bases. J gave up 2 bases and V 5 bases, and 9 bases lay outside the gene matches. The CDR3 consists of 16 residues. CDR1 SGHTA and CDR2 FQGNSA come from the germline V gene. CDR3 DNA: TGTGCCAGCAGCCCCGTCCGGGACAGGGCACAAGAGACCCAGTACTTC. Encoded protein: CASSPVRDRAQETQYF.

Concerning this clonotype itself: It may be a read error: a sequence one base away is much more abundant. J is TRBJ2-3 and V is TRBV12-3 or TRBV12-4, with 11 bases identical to TRBD2. V dropped 10 bases and J dropped 3; count of bases not matched to a gene: 12. This CDR3 contains 16 residues. The chain's CDR3 is CANTTPLAGGTDTQYF. The CDR3 DNA sequence: TGTGCCAACACCACCCCTCTAGCGGGGGGAACAGATACGCAGTATTTT.

The chain recombines TRBV7-2 with TRBJ1-2, with TRBD1 matching over 7 bases. The CDR3 contains 14 residues. Germline V gene sequence: CDR1 SGHTA, CDR2 FQGNSA. The V segment lost 1 base and the J segment 4 bases; nucleotides outside the gene matches: 3. CDR3 in DNA: TGTGCCAGCAGCTTAGACGGGACAGCCTATGGCTACACCTTC. It codes for CASSLDGTAYGYTF.

The chain joins TRBV20-1 to TRBJ2-1; 9 positions match TRBD2. The CDR3 consists of 15 residues. Germline CDR1 is DFQATT and CDR2 is SNEGSKA (reference sequence). The J segment lost 6 bases and the V segment lost 1 base, leaving 7 bases of the junction unmatched. In DNA, the CDR3 is TGCAGTGCTAGAGGGCCGGGACTAGCCTTCAATGAGCAGTTCTTC. Its translation: CSARGPGLAFNEQFF.

The chain employs TRBV5-1 and TRBJ2-1; D unclear. V lost 0 bases to trimming and J lost 10 bases, with 5 bases between them. This CDR3 has 11 residues. Germline V gene data show CDR1 as SGHRS and CDR2 as YFSETQ. The CDR3 sequence is CASSLVQEQFF. The CDR3 coding sequence is TGCGCCAGCAGCTTGGTGCAGGAGCAGTTCTTC. Together with reference TRBV5-1 and TRBJ2-1, the CDR3 gives the full variable domain: KAGVTQTPRYLIKTRGQQVTLSCSPISGHRSVSWYQQTPGQGLQFLFEYFSETQRNKGNFPGRFSGRQFSNSRSEMNVSTLELGDSALYLCASSLVQEQFFGPGTRLTVL.

The chain is built from TRBV10-2 and TRBJ2-3; perhaps TRBD2 as D (6 bases). From germline, CDR1 is WSHSY and CDR2 SAAADI. The V end was cut by 3 bases, the J end by 5 bases, with 18 bases between. The CDR3 loop spans 16 amino acids. In DNA form, the CDR3 reads TGCGCCAGCAGTGACTCGGAGGAGCGGGCCCAAGATACGCAGTATTTT. Amino acid sequence: CASSDSEERAQDTQYF.

This clonotype was seen ten or more times. This rearrangement joins TRBV12-3 or TRBV12-4 to TRBJ2-2; 8 nucleotides match TRBD1. Trimming removed 3 bases from V and 4 bases from J; junction bases left unmatched: 13. The CDR3 is 18 residues long. CDR3 DNA sequence: TGTGCCAGCAGTTTTTTTAGAATAGGACAGGGATTCACCGGGGAGCTGTTTTTT. Translated: CASSFFRIGQGFTGELFF.

As for this clonotype: The junction differs from germline at one of its ends, possibly a read error. This chain joins TRBV6-4 and TRBJ2-3, with D perhaps TRBD1 or TRBD2 (7 bases each). The CDR3 spans 14 residues. Germline CDR1 and CDR2: MRHNA and SNTAGT. The CDR3 is CAGRGGLAKNTQYF. CDR3 in DNA: TGTGCCGGCAGGGGGGGGCTAGCCAAAAATACGCAGTATTTT.

This chain links TRBV24-1 with TRBJ2-4; tentatively, D is TRBD1 (6 bases). CDR3 length: 12 residues. V shed 4 bases and J shed 13 bases, with 13 bases lying between them. The germline CDR1 and CDR2 sequences are KGHDR and SFDVKD. The CDR3 sequence is CATSDRDNEQYF. The CDR3 bases are TGTGCCACCAGTGACAGGGACAATGAGCAGTACTTC.

With regard to this clonotype: The junction departs from germline at one end; a sequencing error may be responsible. The chain joins TRBV7-2 to TRBJ2-3; perhaps TRBD2 as D (6 bases). Germline V gives CDR1 SGHTA, CDR2 FQGNSA. The CDR3 has 14 residues. The CDR3 coding sequence is TGTGCCGGCATCGGGAGCCGGGACGAAGATACGCAGTATTTC. Protein product: CAGIGSRDEDTQYF.

In its sample, this clonotype was seen a few times. The rearrangement joins TRBV25-1 to TRBJ2-1; D might be TRBD1 or TRBD2, each matching 5 bases. V was cut by 6 bases and J by 9 bases, with 12 bases left in between. Germline V gene sequence: CDR1 MGHDK, CDR2 SYGVNS. The CDR3 has 12 residues. CDR3 protein: CASSEGTLEQFF. The CDR3, as DNA: TGTGCCAGCAGCGAGGGGACGCTTGAGCAGTTCTTC.

As concerns this clonotype: One end of the junction does not line up with germline, which may come from a read error. V usage is TRBV7-2 and J usage is TRBJ2-1; D perhaps matches TRBD2 (5 bases). The germline V gene has CDR1 SGHTA and CDR2 FQGNSA. The CDR3 length is 12 residues. The CDR3 sequence: CASSTPSSQEVF. Here the CDR3 DNA reads TGTGCCAGCAGCACCCCTAGCAGCCAAGAGGTCTTC.

V gene TRBV6-2 or TRBV6-3 combines with J gene TRBJ2-1, with TRBD2 matching over 14 bases. With the DNA end fitting TRBJ2-5 better, the J assignment may be wrong. This CDR3 has 17 amino acids. The germline V gene encodes CDR1 MNHEY and CDR2 SVGEGT. In DNA form, the CDR3 reads TGTGCCAGCAGCTACCCGACTAGCGGGGGGGCCGCGGAGACCCAGTACTTC. As protein: CASSYPTSGGAAETQYF.

This clonotype has a handful of counts. This chain links TRBV7-2 with TRBJ2-5; the D gene is possibly TRBD1 (5 bases). The end of the DNA fits TRBJ2-7 better, so the J call may be wrong. The CDR3 covers 12 residues. The V gene's germline CDR1 is SGHTA and CDR2 FQGNSA. CDR3: CASSFQGYEQYF. The CDR3 DNA follows: TGTGCCAGCAGCTTTCAGGGTTACGAGCAGTACTTC.

The chain recombines TRBV11-1 with TRBJ2-5, with no clear D. Germline CDR1 and CDR2: SGHAT and FQDESV (reference sequence). This CDR3 has 14 residues. The V end lost 5 bases, the J end lost 0 bases, and 10 bases lay between the germline ends. The CDR3: CASSLDVYQETQYF. In DNA, the CDR3 is TGTGCCAGCAGCCTGGACGTGTACCAAGAGACCCAGTACTTC.

This clonotype was counted at least ten times. The chain employs TRBV6-1 and TRBJ2-3, with 7 bases identical to TRBD2. Germline assignment: CDR1 MNHNS and CDR2 SASEGT. Unmatched junction bases numbered 5, after V lost 6 bases and J lost 2 bases. The CDR3 is 14 residues long. The CDR3 DNA reads TGTGCCAGCAGCCAGCGGGAATCCACAGATACGCAGTATTTT. Translation: CASSQRESTDTQYF.

This clonotype came up many times. The chain carries TRBV10-3 and TRBJ1-3, with TRBD1 identical over 8 bases. With V trimmed by 5 bases and J by 8 bases, 5 bases remained unmatched. CDR3 length equals 13 residues. The germline V gene has CDR1 ENHRY and CDR2 SYGVKD. The CDR3 bases are TGTGCCATCAGTCCAGGGGGCATCTACACCATATATTTT. It encodes CAISPGGIYTIYF.

This clonotype was seen ten or more times. The chain couples TRBV5-1 to TRBJ2-2, with D possibly being TRBD1 (6 bases). Per the germline V gene, CDR1 is SGHRS and CDR2 is YFSETQ. CDR3 length: 14 residues. Trimming took off 6 bases at V and 0 bases at J, with 9 bases between the two ends. Here the CDR3 reads CASMGTTNTGELFF. The CDR3 region has the DNA TGCGCCAGCATGGGGACAACGAACACCGGGGAGCTGTTTTTT. The full variable domain, in which reference TRBV5-1 and TRBJ2-2 provide the parts outside the CDR3, is KAGVTQTPRYLIKTRGQQVTLSCSPISGHRSVSWYQQTPGQGLQFLFEYFSETQRNKGNFPGRFSGRQFSNSRSEMNVSTLELGDSALYLCASMGTTNTGELFFGEGSRLTVL.

This clonotype has a handful of counts. This could be a read error, since a much larger clone is one nucleotide away. The CDR3 bases are TGCGCCAGCGCCCGGGACTTCCAAGAGACCCAGTTCTTC. Its translation: CASARDFQETQFF. The chain is built from TRBV10-2 and TRBJ2-1; tentative D call: TRBD2 (6 bases). Per germline, CDR1 WSHSY and CDR2 SAAADI. This CDR3 spans 13 amino acids. V was cut by 8 bases and J by 13 bases, with 21 bases left in between.

This clonotype was recorded a few times. The J gene is TRBJ2-5, the V gene TRBV6-1, with 7 bases matching TRBD1. After removal of 6 bases from V and 5 bases from J, the junction contained 9 bases not matched to a gene. The germline gives CDR1 MNHNS, CDR2 SASEGT. The length of the CDR3 is 14 residues. The CDR3 DNA follows: TGTGCCAGCAGCCGAGACAGGGTGGAGGAGACCCAGTACTTC. Translating gives CASSRDRVEETQYF.

In this sample, this clonotype turned up many times. Being one base from a much bigger clone, this may be a read error. The chain has TRBV6-5 and TRBJ2-4; TRBD2 agrees at 8 bases. This CDR3 has 18 residues. Germline V gives CDR1 MNHEY, CDR2 SVGAGI. Unmatched junction bases numbered 20, after V lost 0 bases and J lost 13 bases. Here the CDR3 DNA reads TGTGCCAGCAGTTACTCGAGGCATCGGGAGGGCACTCGGGATGAGCAGTACTTC. This gives the protein CASSYSRHREGTRDEQYF.

J is TRBJ2-1 and V is TRBV4-3, with 12 bases lining up with TRBD2. The CDR3 extends over 16 amino acids. With V trimmed by 5 bases and J by 3 bases, 5 bases remained unmatched. Germline V lookup: CDR1 LGHNA, CDR2 YSLEER. CDR3 in amino acids: CASSETSGGGYNEQFF. DNA of the CDR3: TGCGCCAGCAGCGAGACTAGCGGGGGTGGCTACAATGAGCAGTTCTTC.

The chain uses TRBV5-1 and TRBJ2-3; possibly TRBD1 or TRBD2 for D (5 bases each). Germline-derived CDR1 and CDR2 are SGHRS and YFSETQ. The CDR3 loop spans 15 amino acids. V lost 4 bases, J lost 13 bases, and 25 bases lay in between. This chain's CDR3 is CASSPIPAGGGQKYF. CDR3 in DNA: TGCGCCAGCAGCCCAATCCCTGCCGGTGGGGGTCAGAAGTATTTT.

This clonotype came up many times. The J gene is TRBJ1-2, the V gene TRBV25-1; D gene ambiguous. The CDR3 is 15 amino acids. Germline CDR1 MGHDK, CDR2 SYGVNS. Trimming cost V 3 bases and J 0 bases, with 11 bases left between them. CDR3 DNA: TGTGCCAGCAGTGACTACGGAGCATCTAACTATGGCTACACCTTC. Amino acids: CASSDYGASNYGYTF.

As concerns this clonotype: A junction boundary mismatches the germline segment, possibly from a read error. V and J are TRBV10-1 and TRBJ2-6, with D perhaps TRBD1 (6 bases). Germline-derived CDR1 and CDR2 are WNHNN and SYGVQD (reference sequence). CDR3 length: 15 residues. Here the CDR3 reads CASSVGGPWSNVQTF. CDR3 coding DNA: TGCGCCAGCAGCGTAGGGGGTCCGTGGTCCAACGTGCAGACCTTC.

The chain recombines TRBV3-1 with TRBJ2-7; 12 bases agree with TRBD1. V lost 1 base, J lost 0 bases, and 1 base stayed unmatched. The CDR3 is made up of 16 amino acids. In germline, CDR1 is LGHDT, CDR2 YNNKEL (reference sequence). This chain's CDR3 is CASSQGGQGASYEQYF. In nucleotides, the CDR3 is TGTGCCAGCAGCCAAGGGGGACAGGGGGCCTCCTACGAGCAGTACTTC.

On this clonotype: The CDR3 ends on some other residue instead of the conserved phenylalanine or tryptophan, so this is likely a read error. Because the CDR3's place on the DNA is in doubt, the DNA is left out and the CDR3 is given as listed by TCRdb. This rearrangement joins TRBV6-1 to TRBJ2-5; the table's D call TRBD2 went unverified against the DNA. The CDR3 length equals 15 residues, ends included. The germline V gene has CDR1 MNHNS and CDR2 SASEGT. This CDR3 is CASSGTFGAQETQFL.

This clonotype was detected many times. In DNA, the CDR3 is TGTGCCAGCAGCCCCAGGGCAGGGAGGATCAAGACCCAGTACTTC. It translates to CASSPRAGRIKTQYF. V gene TRBV6-1 combines with J gene TRBJ2-1; weak D call: TRBD2 (6 bases). The DNA end is more similar to TRBJ2-5, so the J call may be wrong. Per germline, CDR1 MNHNS and CDR2 SASEGT. The CDR3 spans 15 residues.